The TCR beta chain described here comes from a study of blood T cell repertoires in COVID-19. Overall study context: From the United States, Italy and Spain came samples of acute and convalescent COVID-19.

Germline CDR1 reads KGHSH; CDR2 reads LQKENI. Trimming stripped 4 bases from V and 7 bases from J, with 8 bases between. The CDR3 is 12 residues long. The Seattle site enrolled patients during active infection and followed them longitudinally. The method was immunoSEQ multiplex PCR; TCRdb's version includes in-frame clones alone and lacks a portion of them. This table holds roughly 260,000 clones, about nine tenths found once. V gene TRBV18 combines with J gene TRBJ2-1; D not resolved. This sequence was found in a person between 18 and 30 years old with COVID-19, enrolled during active disease. Sequenced material: peripheral blood. The CDR3 spells CASSLQANEQFF. The CDR3 region has the DNA TGTGCCAGCTCACTGCAGGCGAATGAGCAGTTCTTC.